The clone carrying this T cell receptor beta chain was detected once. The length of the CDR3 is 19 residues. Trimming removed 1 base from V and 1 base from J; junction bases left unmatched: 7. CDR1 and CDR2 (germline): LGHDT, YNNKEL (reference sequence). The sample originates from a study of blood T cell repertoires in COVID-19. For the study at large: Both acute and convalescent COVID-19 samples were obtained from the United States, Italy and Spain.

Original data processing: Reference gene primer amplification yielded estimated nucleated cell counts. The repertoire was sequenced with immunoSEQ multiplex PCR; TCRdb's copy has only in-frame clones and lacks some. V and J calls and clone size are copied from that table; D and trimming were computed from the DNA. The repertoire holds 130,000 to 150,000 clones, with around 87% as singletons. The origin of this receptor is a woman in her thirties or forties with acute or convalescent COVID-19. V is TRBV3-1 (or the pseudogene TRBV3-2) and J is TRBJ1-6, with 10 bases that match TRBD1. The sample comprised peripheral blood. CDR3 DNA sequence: TGTGCCAGCAGCCAAGGGACAGGGGGTCTTGGGTCCTATAATTCACCCCTCCACTTT. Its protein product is CASSQGTGGLGSYNSPLHF.